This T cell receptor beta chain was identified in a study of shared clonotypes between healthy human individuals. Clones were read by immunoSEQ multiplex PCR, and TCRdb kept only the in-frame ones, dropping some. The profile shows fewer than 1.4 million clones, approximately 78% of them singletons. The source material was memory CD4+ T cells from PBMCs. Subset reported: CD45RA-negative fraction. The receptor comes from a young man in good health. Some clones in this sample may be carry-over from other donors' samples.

In nucleotides, the CDR3 is TGTGCCAGCAGCTTAGCGGGGACAGAACAGCAGTACTTC. Amino acid sequence: CASSLAGTEQQYF. The chain uses TRBV11-2 and TRBJ2-7, with 7 bases aligning to TRBD1. The ends lost 1 base at V and 8 bases at J; junction bases unmatched: 5. In germline, CDR1 is SGHAT, CDR2 FQNNGV. This CDR3 is built from 13 residues.